Listed below are T cell receptor beta chains from one sample, sequenced in a study of identical twins' blood T cells. TCRdb ran MiXCR on the 5' RACE reads and lists one entry per CDR3 protein. The data contain 350,000 to 450,000 distinct CDR3 sequences, about 28% of them singletons. Sequenced material: PBMCs. Source of these receptors: a woman between 18 and 55 years old in good health. Both conserved end residues are part of each CDR3. The D gene is left open where the match is weak. Some rows have no size entry. The others give once, few or many, or a class for an expanded clone.

CASSFGRVSTEAFF	TGTGCCAGCAGTTTTGGCAGGGTGAGCACTGAAGCTTTCTTT	TRBV27	TRBJ1-1	few	-
CASSQDLGTGREKLFF	TGCGCCAGCAGCCAAGATTTGGGGACAGGGAGAGAAAAACTGTTTTTT	TRBV4-3	TRBJ1-4	few	TRBD1
CSARPGQGGTDTQYF	TGCAGTGCTAGACCGGGACAGGGCGGCACAGATACGCAGTATTTT	TRBV20-1	TRBJ2-3	few	TRBD1
CASSLGGDYDLTDTQYF	TGTGCCAGCAGCTTGGGTGGGGACTACGACCTCACAGATACGCAGTATTTT	TRBV5-4	TRBJ2-3	-	TRBD2
CASATYHAGDTEAFF	TGTGCCAGCGCTACTTATCACGCGGGGGACACTGAAGCTTTCTTT	TRBV11-2	TRBJ1-1	-	-
CASSLAWTSTTGELFF	TGTGCCAGCAGCTTAGCCTGGACTAGTACCACCGGGGAGCTGTTTTTT	TRBV11-2	TRBJ2-2	-	TRBD2
CASRHRDGGSGANVLTF	TGTGCCAGCAGACACCGGGACGGAGGCTCTGGGGCCAACGTCCTGACTTTC	TRBV27	TRBJ2-6	-	-
CASSESTGTGELFF	TGCGCCAGCAGTGAGTCAACGGGGACCGGGGAGCTGTTTTTT	TRBV10-2	TRBJ2-2	many	-
CASSGRGSTEAFF	TGTGCCAGCAGTGGCAGGGGTTCCACTGAAGCTTTCTTT	TRBV6-1	TRBJ1-1	few	-
CASSQESRENYGYTF	TGTGCCAGCAGCCAAGAATCCAGGGAGAACTATGGCTACACCTTC	TRBV5-6	TRBJ1-2	few	-
CASSRTRASSNEKLFF	TGCGCCAGCAGCCGGACCCGTGCTTCGTCGAATGAAAAACTGTTTTTT	TRBV4-3	TRBJ1-4	-	-
CASRPGHGPYEQYF	TGTGCCAGCAGACCTGGTCACGGACCCTACGAGCAGTACTTC	TRBV18	TRBJ2-7	-	-
CASSVSGTNYGYTF	TGTGCCAGCAGCGTTTCCGGGACTAACTATGGCTACACCTTC	TRBV9	TRBJ1-2	few	-
CASSVRTGRYEQYF	TGTGCCAGCAGTGTTCGGACAGGACGCTACGAGCAGTACTTC	TRBV25-1	TRBJ2-7	-	TRBD1
CASSGRRGNTIYF	TGTGCCAGCAGCGGGAGAAGAGGAAACACCATATATTTT	TRBV9	TRBJ1-3	-	-
CASSPREAVYNEQFF	TGCGCCAGCAGCCCTCGTGAAGCGGTATACAATGAGCAGTTCTTC	TRBV4-3	TRBJ2-1	-	-
CSVSSPQNTEAFF	TGCAGCGTTTCCTCCCCACAGAACACTGAAGCTTTCTTT	TRBV29-1	TRBJ1-1	many	-
CASKGEAANTEAFF	TGCGCCAGCAAGGGCGAGGCTGCGAACACTGAAGCTTTCTTT	TRBV5-1	TRBJ1-1	many	-
CASSQGTVLMNTEAFF	TGTGCCAGCAGTCAGGGGACAGTCTTAATGAACACTGAAGCTTTCTTT	TRBV5-8	TRBJ1-1	-	TRBD1
CASSLIFGSYTF	TGTGCCAGCAGCTTAATCTTCGGAAGCTACACCTTC	TRBV7-2	TRBJ1-2	few	-
CASSPGHEQFF	TGTGCCAGCAGCCCCGGCCATGAGCAGTTCTTC	TRBV9	TRBJ2-1	few	-
CASSLDPGQSYEQYF	TGCGCCAGCAGCTTGGATCCGGGACAGTCCTACGAGCAGTACTTC	TRBV5-1	TRBJ2-7	-	TRBD1
CSVDRLGPSHEQYF	TGCAGCGTTGACCGACTAGGACCTTCCCACGAGCAGTACTTC	TRBV29-1	TRBJ2-7	many	-
CASSLYSGYLSSYNEQFF	TGTGCCAGCAGCTTATATTCCGGTTACTTATCATCCTACAATGAGCAGTTCTTC	TRBV11-2	TRBJ2-1	-	-
CSGALLSNTEAFF	TGCAGCGGGGCGCTTCTCTCTAACACTGAAGCTTTCTTT	TRBV29-1	TRBJ1-1	many	-
CASSGMGGMVAEAFF	TGCGCCAGCAGTGGCATGGGGGGGATGGTCGCTGAAGCTTTCTTT	TRBV10-2	TRBJ1-1	-	-
CASRGQGSDTQYF	TGTGCCAGCAGGGGACAGGGTTCAGATACGCAGTATTTT	TRBV6-1	TRBJ2-3	many	TRBD1
CAISEAENTEAFF	TGTGCCATCAGTGAGGCGGAGAACACTGAAGCTTTCTTT	TRBV10-3	TRBJ1-1	-	-
CASGVAERTEAFF	TGTGCCAGCGGGGTGGCAGAACGCACTGAAGCTTTCTTT	TRBV2	TRBJ1-1	-	-
CASSVPGAEAFF	TGTGCCAGCAGCGTACCAGGAGCTGAAGCTTTCTTT	TRBV7-2	TRBJ1-1	-	-
CASSLLDGDSNQPQHF	TGTGCCAGCAGCTTACTCGACGGAGATAGCAATCAGCCCCAGCATTTT	TRBV7-8	TRBJ1-5	-	-
CASRGTASSYNSPLHF	TGTGCCAGCAGGGGGACAGCGAGCTCCTATAATTCACCCCTCCACTTT	TRBV6-1	TRBJ1-6	few	TRBD1
CASSNGPNYGYTF	TGCGCCAGCAGCAACGGTCCAAACTATGGCTACACCTTC	TRBV5-1	TRBJ1-2	few	-
CASRDTGGAGNTIYF	TGTGCCAGCAGGGACACAGGGGGGGCTGGAAACACCATATATTTT	TRBV3-1	TRBJ1-3	-	TRBD1
CASSRPGARPEKLFF	TGTGCCAGCAGCCGCCCCGGGGCTAGACCCGAAAAACTGTTTTTT	TRBV7-9	TRBJ1-4	-	-
CASSFPRDGSEGELFF	TGTGCCAGCAGTTTTCCCAGGGACGGCTCCGAGGGGGAGCTGTTTTTT	TRBV2	TRBJ2-2	few	-
CASSIAGIAYEQYF	TGTGCCAGTAGTATAGCTGGGATAGCCTACGAGCAGTACTTC	TRBV19	TRBJ2-7	-	-
CSGQDPVSSYNEQFF	TGCAGCGGCCAAGACCCAGTGAGCTCCTACAATGAGCAGTTCTTC	TRBV29-1	TRBJ2-1	-	-
CASSPVLLGELFF	TGTGCCAGCAGCCCCGTACTCCTCGGGGAGCTGTTTTTT	TRBV7-2	TRBJ2-2	-	-
CASSVEGQSNEKLFF	TGTGCCAGCAGCGTAGAGGGACAGAGTAATGAAAAACTGTTTTTT	TRBV9	TRBJ1-4	-	TRBD1
CSVENSGRYTF	TGCAGCGTTGAAAATTCCGGTCGCTACACCTTC	TRBV29-1	TRBJ1-2	many	-
CSADDGRNQPQHF	TGCAGTGCTGATGACGGCCGCAATCAGCCCCAGCATTTT	TRBV20-1	TRBJ1-5	-	-
CASSLSGWGTEAFF	TGCGCCAGCAGCTTGTCTGGATGGGGCACTGAAGCTTTCTTT	TRBV5-1	TRBJ1-1	-	-
CASSDRSAATNEKLFF	TGTGCCAGCAGTGATAGGTCAGCCGCAACTAATGAAAAACTGTTTTTT	TRBV25-1	TRBJ1-4	-	-
CASSYTGTSGTDTQYF	TGTGCCAGCAGTTACACCGGGACTAGCGGCACAGATACGCAGTATTTT	TRBV6-5	TRBJ2-3	few	TRBD2
CASSMAGRTKLFF	TGTGCCAGTAGTATGGCCGGGCGAACGAAGCTGTTTTTT	TRBV19	TRBJ2-2	-	-
CSVEGQEPYEQYF	TGCAGCGTTGAAGGGCAGGAGCCCTACGAGCAGTACTTC	TRBV29-1	TRBJ2-7	-	-
CASSLGDSRNEQFF	TGCGCCAGCAGCTTGGGGGACAGTCGGAATGAGCAGTTCTTC	TRBV5-1	TRBJ2-1	-	TRBD1
CASSMRGQGEWPQHF	TGTGCCAGTAGTATGAGGGGGCAGGGGGAATGGCCCCAGCATTTT	TRBV19	TRBJ1-5	-	TRBD1
CASSPGTGGDEQFF	TGTGCCAGCTCACCAGGGACAGGGGGCGATGAGCAGTTCTTC	TRBV18	TRBJ2-1	-	TRBD1
CSASTPTRNTEAFF	TGCAGTGCTAGCACCCCCACACGGAACACTGAAGCTTTCTTT	TRBV20-1	TRBJ1-1	few	-
CASSSSPGQSLFF	TGTGCCAGCAGCTCCTCGCCGGGACAGTCACTTTTCTTT	TRBV7-2	TRBJ1-1	few	TRBD1
CASSLGVLSEAFF	TGCGCCAGCAGCTTGGGGGTTCTATCTGAAGCTTTCTTT	TRBV5-1	TRBJ1-1	few	-
CASSIGGSEQYF	TGTGCCAGTAGTATAGGGGGATCCGAGCAGTACTTC	TRBV19	TRBJ2-7	-	-
CSVHGPFQGGYGYTF	TGCAGCGTCCACGGACCATTTCAGGGAGGCTATGGCTACACCTTC	TRBV29-1	TRBJ1-2	-	-